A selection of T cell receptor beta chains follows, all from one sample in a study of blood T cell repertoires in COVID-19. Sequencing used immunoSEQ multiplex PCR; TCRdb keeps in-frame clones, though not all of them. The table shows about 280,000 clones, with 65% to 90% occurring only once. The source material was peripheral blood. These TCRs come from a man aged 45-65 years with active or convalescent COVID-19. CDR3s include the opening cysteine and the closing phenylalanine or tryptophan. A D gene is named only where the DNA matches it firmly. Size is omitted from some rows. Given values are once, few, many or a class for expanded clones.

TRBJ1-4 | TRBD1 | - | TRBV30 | CAWSVLEGAKLFF | TGTGCCTGGAGTGTACTGGAGGGGGCTAAACTGTTTTTT
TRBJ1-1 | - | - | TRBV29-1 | CSVEWGPGTEAFF | TGCAGCGTTGAGTGGGGGCCCGGCACTGAAGCTTTCTTT
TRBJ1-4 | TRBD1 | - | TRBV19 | CASSLRPGGGSEKLFF | TGTGCCAGTAGTCTACGACCAGGGGGTGGATCGGAAAAACTGTTTTTT
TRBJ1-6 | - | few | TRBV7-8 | CASSSGRGGNNSPLHF | TGTGCCAGCAGCTCGGGAAGGGGGGGTAATAATTCACCCCTCCACTTT
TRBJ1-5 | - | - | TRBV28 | CASRFNRVQNQPQHF | TGTGCCAGCAGATTCAACAGGGTCCAGAATCAGCCCCAGCATTTT
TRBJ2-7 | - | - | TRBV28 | CASSPSRGSYEQYF | TGTGCCAGCAGTCCTAGTAGGGGCTCCTACGAGCAGTACTTC
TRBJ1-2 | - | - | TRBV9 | CASSTQGQIYGYTF | TGTGCCAGCAGCACCCAAGGACAGATCTATGGCTACACCTTC
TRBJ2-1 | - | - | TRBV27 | CASSTQGFWSYNEQFF | TGTGCCAGCAGCACACAGGGATTCTGGTCCTACAATGAGCAGTTCTTC
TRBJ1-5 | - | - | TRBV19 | CASRMATPYNQPQHF | TGTGCCAGTAGAATGGCGACACCTTACAATCAGCCCCAGCATTTT
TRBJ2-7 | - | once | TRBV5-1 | CASSSQGGGLHEQYF | TGCGCCAGCAGCTCGCAGGGGGGAGGCTTACACGAGCAGTACTTC
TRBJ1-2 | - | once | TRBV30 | CAWSVVLRGYGYTF | TGTGCCTGGAGTGTAGTTCTCCGGGGCTATGGCTACACCTTC
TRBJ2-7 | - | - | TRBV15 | CATSRDPHYEQYF | TGTGCCACCAGCAGAGATCCCCACTACGAGCAGTACTTC
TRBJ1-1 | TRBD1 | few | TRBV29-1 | CSGRTGGVSEAFF | TGCAGCGGCCGGACAGGGGGCGTCTCTGAAGCTTTCTTT
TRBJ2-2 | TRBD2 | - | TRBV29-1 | CSVDVAGGRTGELFF | TGCAGCGTTGATGTGGCGGGAGGTCGGACCGGGGAGCTGTTTTTT
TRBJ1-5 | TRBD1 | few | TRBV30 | CAWSKGTGNQPQHF | TGTGCCTGGAGTAAAGGGACAGGGAATCAGCCCCAGCATTTT
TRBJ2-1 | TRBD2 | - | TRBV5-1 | CASNPGGYNEQFF | TGCGCCAGCAACCCGGGGGGCTACAATGAGCAGTTCTTC
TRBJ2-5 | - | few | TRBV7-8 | CASSQRRMETQYF | TGTGCCAGCAGCCAGCGACGGATGGAGACCCAGTACTTC
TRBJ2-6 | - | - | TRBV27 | CASSARGGGPSSGANVLTF | TGTGCCAGCAGTGCCAGGGGCGGGGGCCCCAGCTCTGGGGCCAACGTCCTGACTTTC
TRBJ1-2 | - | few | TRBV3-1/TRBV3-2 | CASSPRKAGGYTF | TGTGCCAGCAGCCCCCGGAAGGCGGGTGGCTACACCTTC
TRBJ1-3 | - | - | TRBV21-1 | CAGLSPGDGNTIYF | TGTGCCGGCCTAAGCCCGGGAGATGGAAACACCATATATTTT
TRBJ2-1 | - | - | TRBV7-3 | CASSLLASYNEQFF | TGTGCCAGCAGCTTATTGGCTTCTTACAATGAGCAGTTCTTC
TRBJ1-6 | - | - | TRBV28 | CASVDSYNSPLHF | TGTGCCAGCGTGGACAGTTATAATTCACCCCTCCACTTT
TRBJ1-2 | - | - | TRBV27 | CASSSTGSAGYTF | TGTGCCAGCAGTTCAACAGGGTCCGCCGGCTACACCTTC
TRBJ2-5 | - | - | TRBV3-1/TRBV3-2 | CASNPPGGLGETQYF | TGTGCCAGCAACCCCCCCGGGGGGCTAGGAGAGACCCAGTACTTC
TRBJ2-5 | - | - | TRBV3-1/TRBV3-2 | CASSHGETQYF | TGTGCCAGCAGCCACGGTGAGACCCAGTACTTC
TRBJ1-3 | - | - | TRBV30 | CAWSVGHGRNTIYF | TGTGCCTGGAGTGTAGGCCACGGGAGGAACACCATATATTTT
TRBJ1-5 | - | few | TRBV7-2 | CASSLGQNQPQHF | TGTGCCAGCAGCCTAGGACAGAATCAGCCCCAGCATTTT
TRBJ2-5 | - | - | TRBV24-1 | CATSDLLWEMEETQYF | TGTGCCACCAGTGATTTGCTATGGGAGATGGAGGAGACCCAGTACTTC
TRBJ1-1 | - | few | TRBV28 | CASTSTGTEAFF | TGTGCCAGCACTTCCACCGGGACTGAAGCTTTCTTT
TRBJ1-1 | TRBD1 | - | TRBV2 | CASSDSTGATGEAFF | TGTGCCAGCAGTGACTCGACAGGGGCCACAGGTGAAGCTTTCTTT
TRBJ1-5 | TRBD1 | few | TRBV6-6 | CASRQGGDNQPQHF | TGTGCCAGCCGACAGGGGGGGGACAATCAGCCCCAGCATTTT
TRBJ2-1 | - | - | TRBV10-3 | CAISPRSSYNEQFF | TGTGCCATCAGTCCGCGGAGCTCCTACAATGAGCAGTTCTTC
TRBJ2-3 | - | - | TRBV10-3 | CAISDAQGTDTQYF | TGTGCCATCAGTGATGCTCAGGGCACAGATACGCAGTATTTT
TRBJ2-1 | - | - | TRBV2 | CASSTRTTYNEQFF | TGTGCCAGCAGTACTAGGACTACCTACAATGAGCAGTTCTTC
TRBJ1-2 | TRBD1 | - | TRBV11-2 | CASSPRPGTGNYGYTF | TGTGCCAGCAGCCCTCGTCCCGGGACAGGGAACTATGGCTACACCTTC
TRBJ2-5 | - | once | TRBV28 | CASSLSPVETQYF | TGTGCCAGCAGTTTATCGCCGGTGGAGACCCAGTACTTC
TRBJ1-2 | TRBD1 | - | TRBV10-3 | CAIRPGQGAVGYTF | TGTGCCATCAGACCGGGACAGGGGGCGGTTGGCTACACCTTC
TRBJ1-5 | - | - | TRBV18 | CASSLQGRMNQPQHF | TGTGCCAGCTCCCTGCAGGGGCGGATGAATCAGCCCCAGCATTTT
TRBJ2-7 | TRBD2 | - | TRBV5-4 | CASSFKTGGYEQYF | TGTGCCAGCAGCTTTAAGACGGGGGGCTACGAGCAGTACTTC
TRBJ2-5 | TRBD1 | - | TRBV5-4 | CATRDRQETQYF | TGTGCCACCCGGGACAGACAAGAGACCCAGTACTTC